The source of this T cell receptor beta chain is a study of Graves' ophthalmopathy and Graves' hyperthyroidism. Whole-study findings and limits: The authors also found most expanded thyroid clonotypes above 0.001 frequency in blood. Progression of ophthalmopathy was predicted by the model with roughly 68% sensitivity and under 75% specificity.

V lost 6 bases, J lost 2 bases, and 10 bases stayed unmatched. Germline V lookup: CDR1 MNHEY, CDR2 SVGEGT. This CDR3 contains 15 residues. Diagnoses were established from clinical symptoms, serum thyroxine, TRAb, thyroid ultrasound and orbital computed tomography. This clonotype was detected many times. The antigen is undetermined. The study amplified TCR beta CDR3 regions using RNA transcripts. HTBI-primed RT-PCR formed the first round, and a multiplex PCR formed the second. TCRdb re-called the multiplex PCR reads with MiXCR, one entry per CDR3 protein. The table records 170,000 or so distinct CDR3 sequences, around 39% of them present only once.

V is TRBV6-2 or TRBV6-3 and J is TRBJ2-7; 7 bases map to TRBD2. The origin of this receptor is a man aged 25 to 45 with Graves' ophthalmopathy. Material: peripheral blood. The CDR3 region has the DNA TGTGCCAGCAGAACGGGAGGAACGGAAACCTACGAGCAGTACTTC. Protein: CASRTGGTETYEQYF.